This TCR beta chain derives from a study of technical replicates of blood from a handful of donors. Here immunoSEQ multiplex PCR was the method, and the copy in TCRdb shows in-frame clones only, minus some. The profile covers 50,000 to 80,000 clones, with over 75% appearing a single time and 4% to 5% taken by the ten largest. The CDR3 sequence is 14 residues long. V lost 2 bases, J lost 0 bases, and 7 bases lay in between. CDR1 SNHLY and CDR2 FYNNEI come from the germline V gene. The sequenced sample was PBMCs. This chain joins TRBV2 and TRBJ1-2; no definite D call. This clonotype was obtained from a human donor in good health. Some clones in this sample may be carry-over from other donors' samples. CDR3 nucleotide sequence: TGTGCCAGCAGTGAAACAGTCCCTAACTATGGCTACACCTTC. It encodes CASSETVPNYGYTF.